Sequencing of this T cell receptor beta chain was carried out in a study of molecular identifiers for immune sequencing clone quantification (dated by TCRdb to the late 2010s). With regard to the full study: For a replicate experiment, RNA from around 20,000 or 100,000 naive CD8 T cells was divided into five aliquots, of which four were sequenced. CD8 T cells were used in a methods study to benchmark molecular-identifier clustering-based TCR repertoire sequencing (MIDCIRS) and TCR RNA copy counting. General study outcomes and caveats: Modeling gave about 3 recovered TCR RNA copies per cell versus 8 to 10 by digital PCR, implying around 33% capture efficiency. In CMV-specific effector cells, over 99% of molecules were held by clones above 20 RNA copies, whereas under 1% of molecules were held by such clones in naive cells. Highly expanded clone sizes could be underestimated if identical TCR molecules share a barcode. When barcode sub-clustering was left out, chimeric consensus sequences inflated TCR diversity, with chimeras reaching as high as 47%. Naive libraries contained spiked-in Jurkat TCR RNA (approximately ten copies' worth), which is not part of the donor repertoire. Spiked-in Jurkat TCR RNA equal to a single cell's worth was reported to be detectable even within one million naive CD8 T cells.

Remarks on this clonotype: Its recognized antigen is unknown. No clone much larger than this one lies a single base away; base qualities are absent.

The method was PCR. The reads were generated on a NextSeq 500. Preparation of bulk TCR libraries followed a previously described approach, with the TCR primers listed in Table S5. The Qiagen AllPrep DNA/RNA kit was used to purify total RNA. Reads from multiple sequencing runs of the same library were pooled before analysis. The original pipeline was this. Reads were retained only if an exact TCR constant sequence was present, and the retained reads were trimmed to 150 nt and grouped according to their 12-nt molecular barcodes. Reads within each barcode group were sub-clustered using a 15% Levenshtein threshold, and quality-weighted consensus sequences were constructed for each RNA molecule. Non-functional sequences were removed, as were lower-count sequences one edit away from another. On the basis of fitting two negative binomial distributions, barcode sub-clusters with fewer than 20% of the maximum read count were discarded. In-frame beta chains were kept once TCRdb had trimmed the public reads at Q25 with fastp and called clones with MiXCR. Here each entry gathers all rows of one CDR3 protein and keeps the most common genes and DNA. For this entry, the V and J calls and clone size follow TCRdb and not the study's own pipeline. The sample yields hundreds of thousands of distinct CDR3 sequences; over 25% were counted once. 0.7% to 0.95% of the sample is taken by the ten largest.

Via the germline V gene (reference sequence), CDR1 is MNHEY and CDR2 SMNVEV. At the junction V is shortened by 5 bases and J by 0 bases; bases outside the gene matches: 7. Its CDR3 holds 16 amino acids, cysteine through phenylalanine. The only DNA kept is the CDR3, 48 bases in frame from the first base. Libraries of naive CD8 T cells were generated from about 20,000 to 1,000,000 sorted cells, with 10%, 30% or 50% of the purified RNA used. On a BD FACSAria II, naive CD8 T cells were FACS-sorted as CD8+CD4-CCR7+CD45RA+ and collected into RLT Plus buffer. To test detection sensitivity, Jurkat RNA equal to about nine TCR copies was added to samples of about 17,000-1,100,000 naive CD8 T cells. CD8 T cells were enriched using RosetteSep CD8+ T Cell Enrichment Cocktail and Ficoll-Paque, and the enriched cells then underwent ACK red cell lysis.

The specimen was naive CD8+ T cells from blood, with Jurkat cell RNA spiked in. This sample's cell subset or site label indicates: FACS-sorted CD8+CD4-CCR7+CD45RA+ naive T cells. The chain is made from TRBV27 and TRBJ1-5; 7 bases in the junction line up with TRBD1. This clonotype was obtained from a human donor in good health. Some libraries in this study had Jurkat cell RNA spiked in. The DNA is TGTGCCAGCAGTCCAGGGGGGGCATATAGCAATCAGCCCCAGCATTTT. This sequence encodes CASSPGGAYSNQPQHF.